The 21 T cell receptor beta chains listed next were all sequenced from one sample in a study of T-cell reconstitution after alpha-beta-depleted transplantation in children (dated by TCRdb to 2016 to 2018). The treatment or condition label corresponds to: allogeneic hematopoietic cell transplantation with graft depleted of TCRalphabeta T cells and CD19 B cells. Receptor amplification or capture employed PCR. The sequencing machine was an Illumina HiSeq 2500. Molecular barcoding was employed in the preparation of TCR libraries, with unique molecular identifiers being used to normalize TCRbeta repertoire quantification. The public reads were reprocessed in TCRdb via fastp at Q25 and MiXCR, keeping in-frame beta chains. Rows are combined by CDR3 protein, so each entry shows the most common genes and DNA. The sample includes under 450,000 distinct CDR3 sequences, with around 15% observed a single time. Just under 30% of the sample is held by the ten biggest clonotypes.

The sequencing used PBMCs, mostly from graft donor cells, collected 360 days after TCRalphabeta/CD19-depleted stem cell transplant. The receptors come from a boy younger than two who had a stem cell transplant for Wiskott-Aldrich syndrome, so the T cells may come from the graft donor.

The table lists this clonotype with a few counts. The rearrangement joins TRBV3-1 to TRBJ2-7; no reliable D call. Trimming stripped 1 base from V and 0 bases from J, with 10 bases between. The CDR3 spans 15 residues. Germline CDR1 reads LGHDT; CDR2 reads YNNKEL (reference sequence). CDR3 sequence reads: CASSQVSESSYEQYF. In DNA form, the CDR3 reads TGTGCCAGCAGCCAAGTGTCTGAAAGCTCCTACGAGCAGTACTTC.

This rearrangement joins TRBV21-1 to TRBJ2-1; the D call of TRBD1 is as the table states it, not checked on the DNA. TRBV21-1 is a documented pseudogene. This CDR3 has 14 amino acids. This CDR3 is CASSLGAVYNEQFF. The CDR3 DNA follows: TGTGCCAGCAGCTTGGGGGCGGTCTACAATGAGCAGTTCTTC.

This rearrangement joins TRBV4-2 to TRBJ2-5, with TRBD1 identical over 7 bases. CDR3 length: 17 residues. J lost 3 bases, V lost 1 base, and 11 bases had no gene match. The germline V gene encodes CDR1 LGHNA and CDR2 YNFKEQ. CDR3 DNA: TGTGCCAGCAGCCAAGTTTTCCGGACAGGATCTAAAGAGACCCAGTACTTC. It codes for CASSQVFRTGSKETQYF.

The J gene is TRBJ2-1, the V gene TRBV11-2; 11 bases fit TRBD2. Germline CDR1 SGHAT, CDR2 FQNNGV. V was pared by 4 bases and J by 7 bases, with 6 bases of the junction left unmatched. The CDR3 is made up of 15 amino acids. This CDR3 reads CASSYWASGRNEQFF. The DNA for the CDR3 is TGTGCCAGCAGCTACTGGGCTAGCGGGAGGAATGAGCAGTTCTTC.

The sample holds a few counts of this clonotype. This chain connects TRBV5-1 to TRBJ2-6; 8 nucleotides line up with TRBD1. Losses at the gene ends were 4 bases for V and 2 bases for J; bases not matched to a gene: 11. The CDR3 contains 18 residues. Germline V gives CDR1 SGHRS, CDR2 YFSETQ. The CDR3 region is CASSIRTGPSPGANVLTF. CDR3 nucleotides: TGCGCCAGCAGCATCCGGACAGGGCCTTCACCTGGGGCCAACGTCCTGACTTTC.

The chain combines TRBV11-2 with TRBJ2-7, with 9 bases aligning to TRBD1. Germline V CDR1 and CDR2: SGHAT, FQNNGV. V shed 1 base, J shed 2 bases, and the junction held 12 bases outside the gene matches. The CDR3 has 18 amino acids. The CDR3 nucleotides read TGTGCCAGCAGCTTAGTTGGGACAGGGCTTTCCATACCCTACGAGCAGTACTTC. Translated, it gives CASSLVGTGLSIPYEQYF.

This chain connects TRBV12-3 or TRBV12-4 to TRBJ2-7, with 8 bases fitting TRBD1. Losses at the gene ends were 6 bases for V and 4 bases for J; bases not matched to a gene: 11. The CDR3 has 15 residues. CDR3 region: CASRRTGDRFYEQYF. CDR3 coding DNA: TGTGCCAGCAGGAGGACCGGGGACAGGTTTTACGAGCAGTACTTC.

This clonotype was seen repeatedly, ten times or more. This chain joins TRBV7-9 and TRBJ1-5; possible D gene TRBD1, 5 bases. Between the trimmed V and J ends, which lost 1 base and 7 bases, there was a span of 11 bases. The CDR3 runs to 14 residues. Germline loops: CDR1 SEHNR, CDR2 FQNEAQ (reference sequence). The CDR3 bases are TGTGCCAGCAGCTTAGGAACAGGCGAACAGCCCCAGCATTTT. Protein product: CASSLGTGEQPQHF.

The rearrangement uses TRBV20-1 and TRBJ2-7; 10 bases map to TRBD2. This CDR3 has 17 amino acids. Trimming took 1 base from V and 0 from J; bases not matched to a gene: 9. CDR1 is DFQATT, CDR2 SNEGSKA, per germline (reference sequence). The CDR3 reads CSARGVGLADYSYEQYF. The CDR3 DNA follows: TGCAGTGCTAGAGGGGTAGGACTAGCGGATTACTCCTACGAGCAGTACTTC.

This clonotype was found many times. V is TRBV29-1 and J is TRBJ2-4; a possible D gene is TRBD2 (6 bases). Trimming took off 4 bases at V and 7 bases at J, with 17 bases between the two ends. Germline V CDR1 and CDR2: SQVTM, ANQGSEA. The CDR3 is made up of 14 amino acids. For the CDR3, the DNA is TGCAGCGTTGCCTCGGGGGACCCAGGGAACATTCAGTACTTC. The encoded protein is CSVASGDPGNIQYF.

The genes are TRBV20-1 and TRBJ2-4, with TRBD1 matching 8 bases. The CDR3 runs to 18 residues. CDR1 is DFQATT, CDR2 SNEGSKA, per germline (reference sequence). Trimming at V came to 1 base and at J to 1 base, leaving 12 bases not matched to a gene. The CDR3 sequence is CSARGVQGAKRAKNIQYF. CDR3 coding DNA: TGCAGTGCTAGAGGGGTTCAGGGGGCTAAGAGGGCCAAAAACATTCAGTACTTC.

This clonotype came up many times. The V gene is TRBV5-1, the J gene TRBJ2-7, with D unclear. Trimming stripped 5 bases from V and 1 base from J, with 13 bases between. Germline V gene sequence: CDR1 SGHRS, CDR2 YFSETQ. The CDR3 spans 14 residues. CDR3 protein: CASRGGLRSYEQYF. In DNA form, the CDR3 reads TGCGCCAGCAGAGGTGGTCTCAGGTCCTACGAGCAGTACTTC.

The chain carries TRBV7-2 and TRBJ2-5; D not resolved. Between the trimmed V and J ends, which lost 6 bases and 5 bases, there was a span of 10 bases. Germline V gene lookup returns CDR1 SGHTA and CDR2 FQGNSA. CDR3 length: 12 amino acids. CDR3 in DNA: TGTGCCAGCAGTCGCGTAAGGGAGACCCAGTACTTC. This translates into CASSRVRETQYF.

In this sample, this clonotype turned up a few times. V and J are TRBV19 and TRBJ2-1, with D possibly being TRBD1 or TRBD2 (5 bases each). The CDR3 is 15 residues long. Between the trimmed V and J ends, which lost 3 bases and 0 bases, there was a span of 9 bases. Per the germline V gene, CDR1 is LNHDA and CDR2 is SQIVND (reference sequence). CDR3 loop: CASSMAGSSYNEQFF. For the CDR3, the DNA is TGTGCCAGTAGTATGGCAGGGAGCTCCTACAATGAGCAGTTCTTC.

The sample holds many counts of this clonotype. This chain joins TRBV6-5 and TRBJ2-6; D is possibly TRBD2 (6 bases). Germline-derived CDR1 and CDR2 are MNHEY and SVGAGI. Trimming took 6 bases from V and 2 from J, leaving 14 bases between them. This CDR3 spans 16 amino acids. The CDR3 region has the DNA TGTGCCAGCAGGTACATAGGGGAGGCTGGGGCCAACGTCCTGACTTTC. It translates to CASRYIGEAGANVLTF.

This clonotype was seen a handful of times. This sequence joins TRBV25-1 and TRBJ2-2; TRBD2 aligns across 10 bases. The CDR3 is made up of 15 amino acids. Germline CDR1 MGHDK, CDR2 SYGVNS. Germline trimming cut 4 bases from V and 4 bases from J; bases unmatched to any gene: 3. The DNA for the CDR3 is TGTGCCAGCAGTGGGACTAGCGGCCTCACCGGGGAGCTGTTTTTT. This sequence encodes CASSGTSGLTGELFF.

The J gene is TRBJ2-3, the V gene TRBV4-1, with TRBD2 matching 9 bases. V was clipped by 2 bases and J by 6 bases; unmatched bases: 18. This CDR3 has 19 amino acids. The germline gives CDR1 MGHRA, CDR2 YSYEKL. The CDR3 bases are TGCGCCAGCAGCCAACTCCCTCCCCCGCGGGGGGGGTTCCTGGATACGCAGTATTTT. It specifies CASSQLPPPRGGFLDTQYF.

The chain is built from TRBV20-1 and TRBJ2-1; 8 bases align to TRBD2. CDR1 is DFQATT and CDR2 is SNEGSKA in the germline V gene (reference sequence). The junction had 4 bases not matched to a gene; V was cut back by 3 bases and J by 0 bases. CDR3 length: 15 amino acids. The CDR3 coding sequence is TGCAGTGCTAGGTCCCTAGCGGGCTCCTACAATGAGCAGTTCTTC. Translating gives CSARSLAGSYNEQFF.

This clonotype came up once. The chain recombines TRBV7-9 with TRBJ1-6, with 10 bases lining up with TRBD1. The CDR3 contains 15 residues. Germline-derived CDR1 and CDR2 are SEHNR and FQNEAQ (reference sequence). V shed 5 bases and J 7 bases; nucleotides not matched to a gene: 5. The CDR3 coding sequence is TGTGCCAGCAGCCGACAGGGGGCGAGGAATTCACCCCTCCACTTT. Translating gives CASSRQGARNSPLHF.

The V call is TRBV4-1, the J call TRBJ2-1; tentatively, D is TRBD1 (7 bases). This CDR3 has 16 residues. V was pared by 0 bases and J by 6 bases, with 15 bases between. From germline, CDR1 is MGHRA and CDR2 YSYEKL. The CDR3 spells CASSQDSGRGSNEQFF. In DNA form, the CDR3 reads TGCGCCAGCAGCCAAGATAGCGGCAGGGGGTCCAATGAGCAGTTCTTC.

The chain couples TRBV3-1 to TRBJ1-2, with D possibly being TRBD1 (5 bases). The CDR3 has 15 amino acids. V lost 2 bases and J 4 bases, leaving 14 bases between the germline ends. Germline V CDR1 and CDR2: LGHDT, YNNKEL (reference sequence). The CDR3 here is CASSQRPGESYGYTF. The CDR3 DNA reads TGTGCCAGCAGCCAAAGGCCGGGGGAGAGCTATGGCTACACCTTC.